This entry describes one T cell receptor (beta chain). Antigen: not known. The V end lost 3 bases, the J end lost 4 bases, and 16 bases lay between the germline ends. This CDR3 spans 16 amino acids. Per the germline V gene, CDR1 is SGHAT and CDR2 is FQNNGV. Thawed PBMCs were FACS-sorted into unstimulated CD4+CD25+CD127- regulatory T cells, CD4+CD25- non-regulatory cells, CD4 and CD8 cells. Repertoires were generated with immunoSEQ multiplex PCR, while TCRdb's copy carries only in-frame clones and drops some. The sample records 92,000 or so clones, about 92% being singletons. These data come from a study of Tregs in tolerant kidney transplant recipients. Findings and caveats of the study: Biological reproducibility was not directly addressed in this study. Tregs expanded with activated donor B cells seemed most donor-specific.

Sequences were obtained from CD8+ T cells from blood. The clonotype originates from a human donor in good health. The chain links TRBV11-2 to TRBJ2-1; D perhaps matches TRBD2 (7 bases). CDR3 loop: CASSFIRGLRYNEQFF. DNA for the CDR3: TGTGCCAGCAGCTTTATCAGGGGACTACGATACAATGAGCAGTTCTTC.